Shown below are 6 T cell receptor beta chains from a single sample sequenced in a study of T cell responses to AZD1222 COVID-19 vaccine. Measured with immunoSEQ multiplex PCR; TCRdb has only the in-frame clones, and not every one. The sample shows under 150,000 clones, roughly 91% of them seen only once. The sequencing here drew on peripheral blood, taken on day 0 of AZD1222 vaccination. The receptors originated from an adult in good health.

V and J are TRBV24-1 and TRBJ2-2; D is uncertain. This CDR3 is 13 amino acids long. Germline values: CDR1 KGHDR, CDR2 SFDVKD. V gave up 1 base and J gave up 6 bases, with 5 bases separating them. Written as DNA, the CDR3 is TGTGCCACCAGTGATTTTAACGCCGGGGAGCTGTTTTTT. Protein: CATSDFNAGELFF.

The rearrangement uses TRBV4-2 and TRBJ1-2; D not resolved. The germline V gene has CDR1 LGHNA and CDR2 YNFKEQ. V lost 0 bases to trimming and J lost 6 bases, with 11 bases between them. The CDR3 has 14 residues. CDR3 sequence reads: CASSQELTDDGYTF. In DNA, the CDR3 is TGTGCCAGCAGCCAAGAGTTGACGGACGATGGCTACACCTTC.

The chain uses TRBV5-6 and TRBJ2-7; TRBD2 agrees at 10 bases. Per the germline V gene, CDR1 is SGHDT and CDR2 is YYEEEE. The CDR3 has 17 amino acids. The V and J ends lost 0 bases and 0 bases, in that order; junction bases with no gene match: 6. This CDR3 reads CASSLGLAGASSYEQYF. Written as DNA, the CDR3 is TGTGCCAGCAGCTTGGGTCTAGCGGGAGCCTCCTCCTACGAGCAGTACTTC.

CDR3 coding DNA: TGTGCCAAGGCAGGGGGCGCGAACAATGAGCAGTTCTTC. Protein product: CAKAGGANNEQFF. The V gene is TRBV24-1, the J gene TRBJ2-1, with 8 bases fitting TRBD1. This CDR3 region has 13 residues. Germline-derived CDR1 and CDR2 are KGHDR and SFDVKD. Germline trimming cut 11 bases from V and 5 bases from J; bases unmatched to any gene: 7.

The chain carries TRBV28 and TRBJ2-7, with 8 bases lining up with TRBD1. The CDR3 has 15 amino acids. In germline, CDR1 is MDHEN, CDR2 SYDVKM. Losses at the gene ends were 7 bases for V and 0 bases for J; bases not matched to a gene: 8. The CDR3 here is CASNAPGTGSYEQYF. The DNA for the CDR3 is TGTGCCAGCAATGCCCCCGGGACAGGCTCCTACGAGCAGTACTTC.

The chain combines TRBV6-5 with TRBJ2-1; D unresolved. The CDR3 loop spans 12 amino acids. Deletions cut 7 bases from V and 9 bases from J, with 13 bases between. Germline-derived CDR1 and CDR2 are MNHEY and SVGAGI. The CDR3 nucleotides are TGTGCCAGCACCCAGGAAGTCAGTGAGCAGTTCTTC. This encodes CASTQEVSEQFF.